The T cell receptor beta chain under discussion was sequenced for a study of blood T cell repertoires in COVID-19. Background on the study: PBMCs, B-cell-depleted T cells, or T cells provided the cDNA or gDNA that made up the material.

Study processing details: By means of reference gene primer amplification, nucleated cell counts were estimated. Data came from immunoSEQ multiplex PCR; TCRdb stores just in-frame clones and leaves some out. That table supplies the V and J calls and clone size; D and trimming were determined from the DNA. The sample contains some 140,000 clones, around 85% of which appear only once. The length of the CDR3 is 16 residues. The V end was cut by 3 bases, the J end by 1 base, with 15 bases between. Germline V gives CDR1 LNHDA, CDR2 SQIVND (reference sequence). V and J are TRBV19 and TRBJ1-2; D not resolved. This TCR came from a man in his sixties with COVID-19, enrolled during active disease. The material sequenced was peripheral blood. The CDR3 loop reads CASSIQATTINYGYTF. The DNA for the CDR3 is TGTGCCAGTAGTATCCAGGCAACGACGATTAACTATGGCTACACCTTC.